A single sample gave rise to the 14 T cell receptor beta chains below, sequenced in a study of blood T cell repertoires in COVID-19. Clones were sequenced by immunoSEQ multiplex PCR, and TCRdb holds only the in-frame ones, with some missing. Of 250,000 to 350,000 clones detected, around 85% appear once; the ten largest clones hold approximately 4.2%. Source material: PBMCs or T cells enriched from blood (not recorded which). The receptor set was obtained from a woman under 40 who had recovered from COVID-19.

The rearrangement links TRBV7-9 to TRBJ2-7; tentative D call: TRBD1 (5 bases). V was pared by 5 bases and J by 3 bases, with 11 bases between. Looked up from germline, CDR1 is SEHNR and CDR2 is FQNEAQ (reference sequence). This CDR3 has 13 residues. DNA for the CDR3: TGTGCCAGCAGCCCAGCAGGGATCTACGAGCAGTACTTC. Protein product: CASSPAGIYEQYF. The whole variable domain, filled in from reference TRBV7-9 and TRBJ2-7, reads DTGVSQNPRHKITKRGQNVTFRCDPISEHNRLYWYRQTLGQGPEFLTYFQNEAQLEKSRLLSDRFSAERPKGSFSTLEIQRTEQGDSAMYLCASSPAGIYEQYFGPGTRLTVT.

The chain links TRBV5-1 to TRBJ2-1; no firm D call. The CDR3 sequence is 16 residues long. V was clipped by 0 bases and J by 4 bases, with 14 bases between them. The germline V gene encodes CDR1 SGHRS and CDR2 YFSETQ. The CDR3 nucleotides read TGCGCCAGCAGCTTGGGACTCGATAACTTTTACAATGAGCAGTTCTTC. Translating gives CASSLGLDNFYNEQFF.

DNA for the CDR3: TGTGCCAGCAGTGAAGAGGCTAGCGGGAGGCCTGAGCAGTTCTTC. It codes for CASSEEASGRPEQFF. The V gene is TRBV2, the J gene TRBJ2-1; the match to TRBD2 covers 11 bases. V was clipped by 1 base and J by 9 bases; unmatched bases: 5. CDR1 is SNHLY and CDR2 is FYNNEI in the germline V gene. This CDR3 has 15 residues.

CDR3 protein: CASSLGQETFNEQFF. CDR3 nucleotides: TGTGCCAGCAGCCTGGGACAGGAAACCTTCAATGAGCAGTTCTTC. The genes are TRBV3-1 (or the pseudogene TRBV3-2) and TRBJ2-1; 8 nucleotides line up with TRBD1. V shed 4 bases, J shed 6 bases, and the junction held 8 bases outside the gene matches. This CDR3 spans 15 amino acids. Germline-derived CDR1 and CDR2 are LGHDT and YNNKEL (reference sequence).

This sequence joins TRBV3-1 (or the pseudogene TRBV3-2) and TRBJ1-1, with 9 positions matching TRBD1. The ends lost 7 bases at V and 5 bases at J; junction bases unmatched: 11. The CDR3 totals 15 residues. Germline loops: CDR1 LGHDT, CDR2 YNNKEL (reference sequence). The CDR3 spells CASTYRGRFFTEAFF. The CDR3 DNA reads TGTGCCAGCACATACAGGGGGCGGTTTTTTACTGAAGCTTTCTTT.

The genes are TRBV7-2 and TRBJ1-4, with D tentatively TRBD1 (5 bases). CDR3 length: 14 residues. CDR1 is SGHTA and CDR2 is FQGNSA in the germline V gene. Deletions cut 3 bases from V and 4 bases from J, with 9 bases between. CDR3 protein: CASSFGTGNEKLFF. For the CDR3, the DNA is TGTGCCAGCAGCTTTGGGACTGGTAATGAAAAACTGTTTTTT.

The genes are TRBV3-1 (or the pseudogene TRBV3-2) and TRBJ2-3; D might be TRBD2 (6 bases). In germline, CDR1 is LGHDT, CDR2 YNNKEL (reference sequence). This CDR3 is built from 16 residues. V was cut by 0 bases and J by 4 bases, with 14 bases left in between. CDR3 sequence: CASSQDRLAKADTQYF. Written as DNA, the CDR3 is TGTGCCAGCAGCCAAGATCGGCTAGCGAAGGCAGATACGCAGTATTTT.

The V and J genes are TRBV7-9 and TRBJ1-4; D is perhaps TRBD1 (6 bases). The CDR3 covers 19 residues. Germline V gene sequence: CDR1 SEHNR, CDR2 FQNEAQ (reference sequence). With 5 bases removed from V and 4 bases from J, the gap between germline ends came to 26 bases. CDR3 protein: CASSPPGTGYQGINEKLFF. The DNA for the CDR3 is TGTGCCAGCAGCCCCCCCGGAACGGGATACCAGGGGATTAATGAAAAACTGTTTTTT.

This clone has only one observation. The chain combines TRBV27 with TRBJ1-3; 7 bases map to TRBD1. Germline CDR1 is MNHEY and CDR2 is SMNVEV (reference sequence). This CDR3 is built from 14 residues. The junction had 11 bases not matched to a gene; V was cut back by 5 bases and J by 10 bases. In DNA form, the CDR3 reads TGTGCCAGCAGTCTCTCGGGACAGCTCGGGACCATATATTTT. Translating it yields CASSLSGQLGTIYF.

This rearrangement joins TRBV29-1 to TRBJ1-5; D is unclear. The CDR3 is made up of 16 amino acids. V lost 4 bases, J lost 7 bases, and 23 bases lay in between. CDR1 and CDR2 (germline): SQVTM, ANQGSEA. Written as DNA, the CDR3 is TGCAGCGTTGGGTTTGATCGGGAGAGAGAAATGCAGCCCCAGCATTTT. It is translated as CSVGFDREREMQPQHF.

J is TRBJ2-7 and V is TRBV3-1 (or the pseudogene TRBV3-2), with TRBD2 matching over 14 bases. The CDR3 has 18 residues. J lost 5 bases, V lost 4 bases, and 13 bases had no gene match. Germline V gene lookup returns CDR1 LGHDT and CDR2 YNNKEL (reference sequence). CDR3 in amino acids: CASSPTGTSGRRWNEQYF. DNA for the CDR3: TGTGCCAGCAGCCCCACTGGGACTAGCGGGAGAAGGTGGAACGAGCAGTACTTC.

The V and J genes are TRBV2 and TRBJ2-7, with TRBD2 matching over 10 bases. V lost 6 bases, J lost 3 bases, and 8 bases stayed unmatched. Germline V gene sequence: CDR1 SNHLY, CDR2 FYNNEI. The CDR3 spans 15 residues. The DNA for the CDR3 is TGTGCCAGCAGCGTTCTAGCGGGAGTTATCTACGAGCAGTACTTC. Translation: CASSVLAGVIYEQYF.

This clone was seen a single time. The chain couples TRBV7-9 to TRBJ2-1; 8 bases are shared with TRBD1. V lost 1 base and J lost 8; bases outside the gene matches: 7. The CDR3 covers 15 residues. Germline lookup yields CDR1 SEHNR and CDR2 FQNEAQ (reference sequence). CDR3 DNA sequence: TGTGCCAGCAGCTTAGATCTGACAGGGGTCCATGAGCAGTTCTTC. It translates to CASSLDLTGVHEQFF. Supplemented by reference TRBV7-9 and TRBJ2-1, the full variable domain reads DTGVSQNPRHKITKRGQNVTFRCDPISEHNRLYWYRQTLGQGPEFLTYFQNEAQLEKSRLLSDRFSAERPKGSFSTLEIQRTEQGDSAMYLCASSLDLTGVHEQFFGPGTRLTVL.

This clone has just one count. This sequence joins TRBV15 and TRBJ1-4, with a possible D match to TRBD1 (6 bases). CDR1 and CDR2 (germline): LNHNV, YYDKDF (reference sequence). Between the trimmed V and J ends, which lost 5 bases and 4 bases, there was a span of 17 bases. The CDR3 has 16 residues. The CDR3 loop is CATSPLDTGHNEKLFF. As DNA, the CDR3 is TGTGCCACCAGCCCTCTAGACACGGGACATAATGAAAAACTGTTTTTT.